The entry that follows covers one TCR beta chain sequence. The sample holds many counts of this clonotype. What antigen it recognizes has not been identified. Base-call qualities are not available, and no considerably larger clone is one nucleotide away. In the germline V gene, CDR1 corresponds to SGHVS and CDR2 to FQNEAQ. Including the terminal cysteine and phenylalanine, the CDR3 comprises 15 residues. Solely the CDR3 DNA is kept, with 45 bases framed from the first base. V lost 7 bases and J lost 10 bases; the stretch between them is 20 bases long. The method behind the library was 5' RACE. The sequencer listed for this sample is NextSeq 500. The TCR library protocol attached a unique molecular identifier to each TCR cDNA molecule to allow correction of PCR and sequencing errors. In the paper's pipeline: TCR identification, UMI-based error correction and CDR3 extraction were all carried out with Decombinator tools. TCRs above a frequency of 2 per 1,000, corresponding to the top 1% of the tumor frequency distribution, were defined as expanded. Each repertoire was subsampled 100 times to 5,000 TCRs, after which Renyi diversity was computed with the R vegan package. To build CDR3 similarity networks, amino acid triplet string-kernel similarity was used, and CDR3s were connected when their pairwise similarity was above 0.82. TCRdb trimmed the raw reads at Q25, called clones with MiXCR and kept productive beta chains. Identical CDR3 protein sequences are pooled into one entry, listed with their most common genes and DNA. It is TCRdb's table, rather than the study itself, that gives the V and J calls and clone size. The sample table records about 35,000 distinct CDR3 sequences; roughly 3% of these occur just once. 30% to 45% of the sample is in the top ten clones.

The entry originates in a study of spatial heterogeneity in lung cancer (dated by TCRdb to the late 2010s). Notes on the research overall: More beta-chain than alpha-chain transcripts were consistently detected, likely reflecting higher beta-chain transcript abundance. In the raw uncorrected reads, each unique combination of TCR and UMI appeared more than ten times on average. Nonsynonymous mutation counts, determined by whole-exome sequencing of tumor tissue, were related to features of the TCR repertoire. Both alpha and beta chains were TCR-sequenced in samples taken at surgery, namely 220 tumor regions, 61 to 65 matched nontumor lung samples and 56 PBMC samples. In non-small cell lung cancer, the study quantitatively compared TCR alpha and beta repertoires across several tumor regions, matched nontumor lung, and blood. Broad study findings and their caveats: Additional single-cell paired TCR alpha and beta sequencing was considered necessary to confirm, at a functional level, the hypothesis that regional TCRs recognize regional mutations.

The sample's time point label is to be understood as: sample taken at primary tumor resection. The donors were 65 to 90 patients from the lung TRACERx cohort who had early-stage, untreated non-small cell lung cancer. TCR sequencing used whole RNA extracted from tumor and nontumor lung tissue, or from cryopreserved PBMC samples, without cell sorting. Patients were selected for TCR sequencing only if sufficient RNA was available from at least two tumor regions. A lung pathologist reviewed the tumor and adjacent nontumor lung specimens before the specimens were selected. The V and J genes are TRBV7-8 and TRBJ1-6; matching of 6 bases hints at TRBD1 as the D gene. This clonotype was sampled from a male donor with early-stage non-small cell lung cancer. The sequences come from normal lung tissue next to the tumor, collected at surgery. The CDR3 corresponds to CASTPGGSENSPLHF. The nucleotides read TGTGCCAGCACCCCGGGGGGCAGTGAGAACTCACCCCTCCACTTT.